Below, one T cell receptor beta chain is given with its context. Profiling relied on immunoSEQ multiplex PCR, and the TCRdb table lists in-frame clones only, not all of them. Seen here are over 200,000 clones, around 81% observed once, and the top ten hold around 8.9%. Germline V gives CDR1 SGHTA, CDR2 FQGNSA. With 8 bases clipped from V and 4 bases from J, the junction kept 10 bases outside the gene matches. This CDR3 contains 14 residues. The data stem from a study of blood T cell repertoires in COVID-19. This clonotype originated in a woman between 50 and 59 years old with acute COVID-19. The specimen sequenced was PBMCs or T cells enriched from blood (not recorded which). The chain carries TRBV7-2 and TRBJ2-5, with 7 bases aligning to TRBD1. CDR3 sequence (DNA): TGTGCCAGCCAACGGGCACAGGGGCCAGAGACCCAGTACTTC. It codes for CASQRAQGPETQYF.